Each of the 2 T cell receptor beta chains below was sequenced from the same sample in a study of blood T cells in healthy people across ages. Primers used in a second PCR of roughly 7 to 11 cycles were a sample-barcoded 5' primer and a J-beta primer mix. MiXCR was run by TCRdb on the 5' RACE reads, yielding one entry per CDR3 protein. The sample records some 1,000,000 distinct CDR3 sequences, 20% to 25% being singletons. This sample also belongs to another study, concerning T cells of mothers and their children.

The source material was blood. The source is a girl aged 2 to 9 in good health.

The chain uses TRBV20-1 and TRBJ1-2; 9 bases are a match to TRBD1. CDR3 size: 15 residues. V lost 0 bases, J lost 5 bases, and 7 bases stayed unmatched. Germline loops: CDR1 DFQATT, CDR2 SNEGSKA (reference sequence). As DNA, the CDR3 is TGCAGTGCTAGAGATGGTACAGGGGGCGCGTATGGCTACACCTTC. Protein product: CSARDGTGGAYGYTF.

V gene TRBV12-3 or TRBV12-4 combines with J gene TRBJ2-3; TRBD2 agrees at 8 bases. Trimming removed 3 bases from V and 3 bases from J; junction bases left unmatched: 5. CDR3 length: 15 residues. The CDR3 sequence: CASSFGRGATDTQYF. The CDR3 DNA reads TGTGCCAGCAGTTTTGGGCGGGGGGCGACAGATACGCAGTATTTT.